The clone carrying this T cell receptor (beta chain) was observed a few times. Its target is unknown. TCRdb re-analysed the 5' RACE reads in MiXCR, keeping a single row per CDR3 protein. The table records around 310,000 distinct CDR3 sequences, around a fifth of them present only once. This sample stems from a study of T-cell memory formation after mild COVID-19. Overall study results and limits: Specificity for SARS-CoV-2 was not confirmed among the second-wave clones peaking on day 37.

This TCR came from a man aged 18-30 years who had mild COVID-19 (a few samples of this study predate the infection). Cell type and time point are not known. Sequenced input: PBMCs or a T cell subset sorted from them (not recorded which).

The CDR3 coding sequence is TGTGCCATCAGCCGGGACAGGGGGCCGAACACCGGGGAGCTGTTTTTT. This translates into CAISRDRGPNTGELFF. The chain recombines TRBV10-3 with TRBJ2-2; 12 positions match TRBD1. The germline CDR1 and CDR2 sequences are ENHRY and SYGVKD. The CDR3 has 16 residues. After removal of 6 bases from V and 0 bases from J, the junction contained 2 bases not matched to a gene.